This T cell receptor beta chain is from a study of CXCR3-negative and CXCR3-positive naive CD8 T cells. Notes on the study in general: Compared with CXCR3-negative naive cells, CXCR3-positive naive cells showed more hydrophobic TRB CDR3s. Naive cells that were CXCR3-negative or CXCR3-positive used TRBV-TRBJ genes alike, while memory cells diverged.

CDR3 size: 15 residues. Germline V gene lookup returns CDR1 MNHNY and CDR2 SVGAGI (reference sequence). In preparing the TRB cDNA libraries, 5' RACE with UMI labels was used. For each CDR3 protein, TCRdb gives one entry from its re-call of the 5' RACE reads, without DNA. This repertoire includes around 88,000 distinct CDR3 sequences. Worth noting for this clonotype: The antigen is undetermined.

This TCR was sampled from a human donor in good health. Some clones in this sample may be carry-over from other donors' samples. Material for sequencing was naive CXCR3+ CD8+ T cells from blood. Specified subset: CD45RO-CCR7+CD27+CD95- naive CD8+ T cells expressing CXCR3 (TNR3+). This sequence joins TRBV6-6 and TRBJ2-3; TCRdb indicates TRBD2, and absent DNA this call remains unverified. The CDR3 reads CASRLGRELSDTQYF.